This is a list of T cell receptor beta chains from one sample in a study of blood T cell repertoires in COVID-19. Data came from immunoSEQ multiplex PCR; TCRdb stores just in-frame clones and leaves some out. This table holds fewer than 300,000 clones, approximately 86% found once. Specimen: peripheral blood. These receptors were taken from a human donor with COVID-19, enrolled during active disease. The donor label of this sample is uncertain. Each CDR3 is given with its conserved first and last residue. A D gene is named only where the DNA matches it firmly. Not all rows give a size; the values are once, few, many and, for expanded clones, a class.

TRBV6-6,TRBJ1-2,NA,TRBD1,TGTGCCAGCAGTCGCCCGGACAGGGGCGACCCAGTGAAGAACTATGGCTACACCTTC,CASSRPDRGDPVKNYGYTF
TRBV15,TRBJ1-6,NA,TRBD1,TGTGCCACCAGCAGAGAGGGACAGAATAATTCACCCCTCCACTTT,CATSREGQNNSPLHF
TRBV9,TRBJ1-4,once,TRBD1,TGTGCCAGCAGCCGAACAGGGGCGGATGAAAAACTGTTTTTT,CASSRTGADEKLFF
TRBV6-4,TRBJ2-3,NA,NA,TGTGCCAGCAGTGTTGAGAGTGCAGATACGCAGTATTTT,CASSVESADTQYF
TRBV7-2,TRBJ1-2,NA,NA,TGTGCCAGCAGCTTAGCCAGTGGAGACAACTATGGCTACACCTTC,CASSLASGDNYGYTF
TRBV7-6,TRBJ1-1,NA,NA,TGTGCCAGCAGCTTAGGAGGGTTAATGAACACTGAAGCTTTCTTT,CASSLGGLMNTEAFF
TRBV29-1,TRBJ1-5,NA,TRBD1,TGCAGCGTTTTAGGCCAGGGGGGCGAGCCCCAGCATTTT,CSVLGQGGEPQHF
TRBV6-2/TRBV6-3,TRBJ1-1,NA,NA,TGTGCCAGCAGCCCTTGGGAGAGGATGAACACTGAAGCTTTCTTT,CASSPWERMNTEAFF
TRBV7-3,TRBJ1-2,NA,NA,TGTGCCAGCAGCCAAGGCCCCGCCGAGGGCTATGGCTACACCTTC,CASSQGPAEGYGYTF
TRBV5-1,TRBJ1-2,once,NA,TGCGCCAGCAGCTTGTTTATGGGATCTACAGGGCGCTATGGCTACACCTTC,CASSLFMGSTGRYGYTF
TRBV4-2,TRBJ2-1,NA,TRBD2,TGTGCCAGCAGCCAAGTCTCGGGAGGAATCGACGAGCAGTTCTTC,CASSQVSGGIDEQFF
TRBV3-1/TRBV3-2,TRBJ2-3,NA,NA,TGTGCCAGCAGCCAAGAGCAGGGCACAGATACGCAGTATTTT,CASSQEQGTDTQYF
TRBV5-8,TRBJ1-1,NA,TRBD1,TGTGCCAGCAGGGACCCCGGGACAGGGTTAGCTGAAGCTTTCTTT,CASRDPGTGLAEAFF
TRBV29-1,TRBJ1-1,NA,TRBD1,TGCAGCGTTGAAGGCGACAGGGCTGAAGCTTTCTTT,CSVEGDRAEAFF
TRBV10-3,TRBJ1-2,NA,TRBD1,TGTGCCATCAGTGAGTCCTTAGACAGGGTCTTGGGTGACTATGGCTACACCTTC,CAISESLDRVLGDYGYTF
TRBV10-3,TRBJ1-1,NA,NA,TGTGCCATCAGGGCGGGAGGACTGAACACTGAAGCTTTCTTT,CAIRAGGLNTEAFF
TRBV9,TRBJ1-4,NA,NA,TGTGCCAGCAGCTTCCCTTCGGCGGGTGAGGGTGAAAAACTGTTTTTT,CASSFPSAGEGEKLFF
TRBV29-1,TRBJ1-2,NA,TRBD1,TGCAGCAGCGGACAGGGGGATGGCTACACCTTC,CSSGQGDGYTF
TRBV9,TRBJ1-2,NA,NA,TGTGCCAGCAGCGTAGGAACAGGGAATGGCTATGGCTACACCTTC,CASSVGTGNGYGYTF
TRBV18,TRBJ2-7,NA,TRBD1,TGTGCCAGCTCACCACCGGGACAGGGGGCCTACGAGCAGTACTTC,CASSPPGQGAYEQYF
TRBV18,TRBJ2-2,NA,TRBD1,TGTGCCAGCTCACCCATTGGGACAGGACAAAACACCGGGGAGCTGTTTTTT,CASSPIGTGQNTGELFF
TRBV11-2,TRBJ2-7,NA,NA,TGTGCCAGCAGCTTACGGGATAAGTGGGAGCAGTACTTC,CASSLRDKWEQYF
TRBV7-3,TRBJ1-1,NA,TRBD1,TGTGCCAGCACCACCCTACAGGGGTACACTGAAGCTTTCTTT,CASTTLQGYTEAFF
TRBV12-5,TRBJ2-2,few,TRBD1,TGTGCTAGTGGTTTGGCCGGGACAGGGCCGGGGGAGCTGTTTTTT,CASGLAGTGPGELFF
TRBV10-3,TRBJ2-2,NA,TRBD2,TGTGCCGTACTCGGGGGGGGCACCGGGGAGCTGTTTTTT,CAVLGGGTGELFF
TRBV28,TRBJ2-3,NA,TRBD1,TGTGCCAGCAGAGAAACAGGGGGAGGAACAGATACGCAGTATTTT,CASRETGGGTDTQYF
TRBV9,TRBJ2-7,NA,NA,TGTGCCAGCAGCGCTGGGGGCGGGGGACAAGGTAATATCTACGAGCAGTACTTC,CASSAGGGGQGNIYEQYF
TRBV4-3,TRBJ2-7,NA,TRBD2,TGCGCCAGCAGCCAAGGTGGAGGGAGGGACTCCTACGAGCAGTACTTC,CASSQGGGRDSYEQYF
TRBV11-2,TRBJ1-2,NA,TRBD1,TGTGCCAGCAGCCCTTGGAGACAGGGGGGTAACTATGGCTACACCTTC,CASSPWRQGGNYGYTF
TRBV2,TRBJ2-1,NA,NA,TGTGCCAGCAGAGGGGATCGGGCCTACAATGAGCAGTTCTTC,CASRGDRAYNEQFF
TRBV7-8,TRBJ1-2,NA,TRBD1,TGTGCCAGCAGCCTCAGAAGGGACAGGGGTAACTATGGCTACACCTTC,CASSLRRDRGNYGYTF
TRBV3-1/TRBV3-2,TRBJ1-2,NA,NA,TGTGCCAGCAGCCCCGCGACAGAAAACTATGGCTACACCTTC,CASSPATENYGYTF
TRBV27,TRBJ1-5,NA,NA,TGTGCCAGCAGTTTTGGGCGAATGGACAATCAGCCCCAGCATTTT,CASSFGRMDNQPQHF
TRBV7-3,TRBJ2-1,NA,NA,TGTGCCAGCAGCTTAACGGGGCCTACTGGCCATGAGCAGTTCTTC,CASSLTGPTGHEQFF
TRBV7-2,TRBJ1-1,few,NA,TGTGCCAGCAGCTACGGGACTGAAGCTTTCTTT,CASSYGTEAFF
TRBV7-8,TRBJ1-2,NA,NA,TGTGCCAGCAGCTTTTCCGACAGTTTCTATGGCTACACCTTC,CASSFSDSFYGYTF
TRBV7-2,TRBJ1-3,NA,NA,TGTGCCAGCAGCCTAGCGGGCAGCCACTCTGGAAACACCATATATTTT,CASSLAGSHSGNTIYF
TRBV18,TRBJ2-1,NA,TRBD1,TGTGCCAGCTCACCATTTGGGACAGACTACAATGAGCAGTTCTTC,CASSPFGTDYNEQFF
TRBV5-4,TRBJ2-3,NA,TRBD2,TGTGCCAGCAGCTCTCGACTAGCGGATCGGGGTGATACGCAGTATTTT,CASSSRLADRGDTQYF
TRBV2,TRBJ2-1,NA,NA,TGTGCCAGCAGTGAAGGACAGAGCTCCTACAATGAGCAGTTCTTC,CASSEGQSSYNEQFF
TRBV29-1,TRBJ2-7,NA,TRBD2,TGCAGCGTCAGGACTAGCGGGAGGGTGGGCGAGCAGTACTTC,CSVRTSGRVGEQYF
TRBV15,TRBJ2-3,once,NA,TGTGCCACCAGCAGAGTCGGGAGCACAGATACGCAGTATTTT,CATSRVGSTDTQYF
TRBV28,TRBJ1-5,NA,TRBD1,TGTGCCAGCATAACAGGGGACAATCAGCCCCAGCATTTT,CASITGDNQPQHF
TRBV6-4,TRBJ2-1,NA,TRBD2,TGTGCCAGCAGGTCCGGGACTAGCGGGCTTAGCTCCTACAATGAGCAGTTCTTC,CASRSGTSGLSSYNEQFF
TRBV5-1,TRBJ2-5,few,NA,TGCGCCAGCAGCTTGGAAGTGGACTTGGGGACCCAGTACTTC,CASSLEVDLGTQYF
TRBV6-1,TRBJ2-7,few,NA,TGTGCCAGCAGTGAGGGCGGGACCCCCTACGAGCAGTACTTC,CASSEGGTPYEQYF
TRBV13,TRBJ1-3,NA,NA,TGTGCCAGCAGCCCGGCGGCCCGAGGCGTGGGAGTGTCTGGAAACACCATATATTTT,CASSPAARGVGVSGNTIYF
TRBV5-1,TRBJ2-5,NA,NA,TGCGCCAGCAGCTTATGGACAGTAGAGACCCAGTACTTC,CASSLWTVETQYF
TRBV10-3,TRBJ1-1,NA,TRBD1,TGTGCCATCAGTCAATCCGACAGGGGCACTGAAGCTTTCTTT,CAISQSDRGTEAFF
TRBV20-1,TRBJ2-1,NA,TRBD2,TGCAGTGCTAGTTTCGCGGGAGCGACCCGTCGCAATGAGCAGTTCTTC,CSASFAGATRRNEQFF
TRBV7-8,TRBJ2-2,NA,TRBD2,TGTGCCAGCAGCCTCGGGACTAGCGGATCCACCGGGGAGCTGTTTTTT,CASSLGTSGSTGELFF